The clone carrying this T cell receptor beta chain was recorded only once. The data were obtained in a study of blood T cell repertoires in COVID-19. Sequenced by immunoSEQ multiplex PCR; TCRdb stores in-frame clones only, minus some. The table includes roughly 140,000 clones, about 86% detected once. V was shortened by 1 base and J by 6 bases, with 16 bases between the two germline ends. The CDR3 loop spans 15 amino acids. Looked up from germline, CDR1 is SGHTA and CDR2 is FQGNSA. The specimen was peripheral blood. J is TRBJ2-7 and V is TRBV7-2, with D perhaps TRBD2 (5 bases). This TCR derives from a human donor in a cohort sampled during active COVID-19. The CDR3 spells CASSLGRVSGREQYF. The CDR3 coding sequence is TGTGCCAGCAGCTTAGGGCGGGTATCAGGACGCGAGCAGTACTTC.